This T cell receptor beta chain was identified in a study of blood T cell repertoires in COVID-19. Overall study context: Some COVID-19 samples were acute and others convalescent; all came from the United States, Italy and Spain.

In the original workflow: Amplification of reference gene primers provided the estimated nucleated cell counts. Using immunoSEQ multiplex PCR, the repertoire was profiled, and TCRdb retains in-frame clones only, with some absent. The V and J calls and clone size are taken from that table; D and trimming were inferred from the DNA. The sample lists around 78,000 clones; around 77% were seen once. This clonotype was sampled from a human donor in a cohort sampled during active COVID-19. Sequencing used peripheral blood.

CDR3 sequence: CAVNTANYGYTF. CDR3 DNA: TGTGCCGTCAATACAGCTAACTATGGCTACACCTTC. The chain is built from TRBV5-4 and TRBJ1-2, with unresolved D. V lost 10 bases to trimming and J lost 0 bases, with 10 bases between them. Per the germline V gene, CDR1 is SGHNT and CDR2 is YYREEE (reference sequence). The CDR3 is 12 residues long.